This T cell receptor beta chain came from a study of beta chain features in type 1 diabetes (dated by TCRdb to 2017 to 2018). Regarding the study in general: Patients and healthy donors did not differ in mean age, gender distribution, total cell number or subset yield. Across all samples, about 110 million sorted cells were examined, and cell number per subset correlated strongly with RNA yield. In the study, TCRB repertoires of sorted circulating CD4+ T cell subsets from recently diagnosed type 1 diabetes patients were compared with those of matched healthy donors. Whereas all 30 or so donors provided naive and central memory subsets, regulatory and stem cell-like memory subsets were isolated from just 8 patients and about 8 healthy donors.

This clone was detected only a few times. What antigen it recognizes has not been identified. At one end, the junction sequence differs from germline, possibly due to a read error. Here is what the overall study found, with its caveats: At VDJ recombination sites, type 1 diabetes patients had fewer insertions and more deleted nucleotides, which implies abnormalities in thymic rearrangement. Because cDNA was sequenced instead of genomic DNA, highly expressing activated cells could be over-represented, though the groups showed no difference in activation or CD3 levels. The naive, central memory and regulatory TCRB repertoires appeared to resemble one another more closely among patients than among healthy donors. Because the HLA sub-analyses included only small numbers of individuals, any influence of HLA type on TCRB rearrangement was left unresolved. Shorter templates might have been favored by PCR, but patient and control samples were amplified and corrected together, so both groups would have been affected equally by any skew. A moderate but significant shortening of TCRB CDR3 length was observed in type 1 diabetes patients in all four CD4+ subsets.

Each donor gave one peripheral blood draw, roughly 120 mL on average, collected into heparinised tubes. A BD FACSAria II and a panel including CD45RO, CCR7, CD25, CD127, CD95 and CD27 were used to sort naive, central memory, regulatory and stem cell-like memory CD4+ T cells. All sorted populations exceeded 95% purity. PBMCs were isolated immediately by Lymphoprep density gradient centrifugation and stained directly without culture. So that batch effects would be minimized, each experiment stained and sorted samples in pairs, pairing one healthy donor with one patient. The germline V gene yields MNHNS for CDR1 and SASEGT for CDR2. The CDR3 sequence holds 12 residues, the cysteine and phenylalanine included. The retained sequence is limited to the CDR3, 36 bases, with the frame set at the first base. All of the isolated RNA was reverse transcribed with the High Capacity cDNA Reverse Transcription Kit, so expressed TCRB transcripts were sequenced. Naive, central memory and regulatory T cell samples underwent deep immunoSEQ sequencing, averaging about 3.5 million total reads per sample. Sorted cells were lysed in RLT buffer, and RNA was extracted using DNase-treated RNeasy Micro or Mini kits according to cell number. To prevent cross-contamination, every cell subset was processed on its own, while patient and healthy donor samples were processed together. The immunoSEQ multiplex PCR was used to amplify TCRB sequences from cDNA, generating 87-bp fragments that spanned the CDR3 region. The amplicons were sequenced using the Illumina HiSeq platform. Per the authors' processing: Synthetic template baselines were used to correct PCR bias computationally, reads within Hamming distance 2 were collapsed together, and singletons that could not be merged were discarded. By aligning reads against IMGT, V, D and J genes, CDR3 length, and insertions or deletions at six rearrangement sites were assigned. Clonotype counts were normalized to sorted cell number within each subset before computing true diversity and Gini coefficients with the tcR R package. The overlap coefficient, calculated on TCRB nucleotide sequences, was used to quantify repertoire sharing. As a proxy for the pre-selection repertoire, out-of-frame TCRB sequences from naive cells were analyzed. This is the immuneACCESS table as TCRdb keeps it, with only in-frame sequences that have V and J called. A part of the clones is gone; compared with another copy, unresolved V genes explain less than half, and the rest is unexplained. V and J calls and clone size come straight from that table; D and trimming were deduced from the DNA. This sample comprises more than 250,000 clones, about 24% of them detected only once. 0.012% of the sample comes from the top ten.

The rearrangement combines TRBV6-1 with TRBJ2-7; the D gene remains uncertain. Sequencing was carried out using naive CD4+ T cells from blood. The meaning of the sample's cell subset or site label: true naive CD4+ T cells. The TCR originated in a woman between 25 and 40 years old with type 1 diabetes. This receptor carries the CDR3 CAISGPRNEQYF. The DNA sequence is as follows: TGTGCCATCAGTGGTCCCAGGAACGAGCAGTACTTC.